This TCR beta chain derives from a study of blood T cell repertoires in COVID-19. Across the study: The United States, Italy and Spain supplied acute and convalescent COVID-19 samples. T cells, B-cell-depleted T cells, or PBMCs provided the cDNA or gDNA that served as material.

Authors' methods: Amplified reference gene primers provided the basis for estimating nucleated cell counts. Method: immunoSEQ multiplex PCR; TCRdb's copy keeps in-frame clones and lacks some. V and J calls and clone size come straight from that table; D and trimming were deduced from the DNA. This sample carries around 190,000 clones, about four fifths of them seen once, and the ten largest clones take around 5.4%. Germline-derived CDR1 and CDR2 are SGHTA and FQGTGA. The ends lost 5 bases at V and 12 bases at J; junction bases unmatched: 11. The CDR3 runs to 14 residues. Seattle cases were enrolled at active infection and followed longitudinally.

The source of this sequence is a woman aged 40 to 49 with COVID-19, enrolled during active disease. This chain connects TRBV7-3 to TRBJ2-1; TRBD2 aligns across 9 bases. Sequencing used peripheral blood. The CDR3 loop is CASSLSQLAGVQFF. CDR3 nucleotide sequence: TGTGCCAGCAGCCTCTCCCAGTTAGCGGGGGTGCAGTTCTTC.